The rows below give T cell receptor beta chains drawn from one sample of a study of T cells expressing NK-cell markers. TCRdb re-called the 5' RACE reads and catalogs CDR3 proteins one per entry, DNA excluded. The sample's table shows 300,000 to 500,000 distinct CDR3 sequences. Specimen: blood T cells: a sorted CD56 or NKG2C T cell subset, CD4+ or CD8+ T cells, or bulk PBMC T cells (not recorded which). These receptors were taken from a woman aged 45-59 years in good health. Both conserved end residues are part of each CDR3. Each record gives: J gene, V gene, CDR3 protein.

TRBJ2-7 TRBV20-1 CSASSRDRDEYEQYF
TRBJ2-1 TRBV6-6 CASSSPSGRGYNEQFF
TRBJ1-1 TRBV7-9 CASSLSSETEAFF
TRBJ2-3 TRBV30 CAWEWRSGDTQYF
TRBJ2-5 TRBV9 CASSATLGHGAYQETQYF
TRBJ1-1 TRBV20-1 CSARPRRQKNTEAFF
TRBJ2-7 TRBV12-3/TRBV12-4 CASSRPRFTGALPGYEQYF
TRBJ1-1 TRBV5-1 CASSLAGRITEAFF
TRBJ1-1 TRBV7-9 CASSRFWGGDTEAFF
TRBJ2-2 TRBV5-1 CASSFVIGAGELFF
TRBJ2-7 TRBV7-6 CASSLQGSKFYEQYF
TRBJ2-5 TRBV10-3 CAIGRGQETQYF
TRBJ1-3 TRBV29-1 CSADRGNTIYF
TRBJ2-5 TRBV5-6 CASSLGQVAETQYF
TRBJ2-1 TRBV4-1 CASSQDGRRFF
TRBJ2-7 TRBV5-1 CASTWGSSYEQYF
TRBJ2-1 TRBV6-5 CASSYYWDGAPFF
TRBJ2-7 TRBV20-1 CSAARTSDEQYF
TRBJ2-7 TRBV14 CASSQQAQGPGYEQYF
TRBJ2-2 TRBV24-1 CATSDLLGPYTGELFF
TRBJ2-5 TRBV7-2 CASSLVAGALQETQYF
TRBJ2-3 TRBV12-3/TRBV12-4 CASSFSVRAQDTQYF